This T cell receptor beta chain was documented in a study of regulatory T cells in long-lasting Graves disease. In building TCR beta libraries, iRepertoire HTBI primers were used together with Arm-PCR of CDR3 regions. TCRdb re-called the multiplex PCR reads through MiXCR, storing one row per CDR3 protein. The data show around 250,000 distinct CDR3 sequences, about 19% seen once. This clonotype appeared many times. The length of the CDR3 is 14 residues. V lost 3 bases and J lost 6, with 15 bases in between. Regarding time point: newly diagnosed GD, antithyroid drugs for less than 3 months. From RNA extracted from PBMCs, the TCR library was made.

This chain joins TRBV12-3 or TRBV12-4 and TRBJ2-7, with D possibly being TRBD1 (6 bases). This sequence originates from a female donor with Graves disease. Sequenced material: peripheral blood mononuclear cells (PBMCs), taken at new diagnosis, from a patient treated with antithyroid drugs. The CDR3 loop is CASSFKITGTEQYF. The DNA of the CDR3 is TGTGCCAGCAGTTTTAAGATCACAGGGACCGAGCAGTACTTC.